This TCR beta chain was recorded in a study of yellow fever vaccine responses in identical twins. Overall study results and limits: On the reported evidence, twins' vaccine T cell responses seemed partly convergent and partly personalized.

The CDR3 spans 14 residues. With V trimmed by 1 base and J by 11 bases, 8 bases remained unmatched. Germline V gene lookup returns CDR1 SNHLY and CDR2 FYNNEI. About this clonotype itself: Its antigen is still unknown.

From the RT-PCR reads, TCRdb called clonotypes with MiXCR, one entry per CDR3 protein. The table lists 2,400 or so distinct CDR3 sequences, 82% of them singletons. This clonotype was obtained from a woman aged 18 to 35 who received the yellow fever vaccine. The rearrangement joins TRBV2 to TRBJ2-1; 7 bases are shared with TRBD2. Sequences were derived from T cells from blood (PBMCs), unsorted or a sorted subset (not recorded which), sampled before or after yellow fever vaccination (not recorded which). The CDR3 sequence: CASSEEGSGSKQFF. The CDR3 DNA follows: TGTGCCAGCAGTGAAGAAGGTAGCGGGTCCAAGCAGTTCTTC.